This T cell receptor beta chain was captured by sequencing in a study of immune evolution from preneoplasia to lung adenocarcinoma. A remark on this clone: Its antigen is still unknown. The junction departs from the called germline gene at one end, perhaps through a read error.

Produced via immunoSEQ multiplex PCR; TCRdb's table is partial and in-frame only. This sample has about 7,400 clones; roughly 83% occur once, and the top ten carry more than 8%. Regarding the study as a whole: Clonality was highest in normal lung, lower in later-stage lesions apparently.

This CDR3 spans 10 amino acids. From germline, CDR1 is SEHNR and CDR2 FQNEAQ (reference sequence). Sequenced material: FFPE minimally invasive lung adenocarcinoma tissue. The J gene is TRBJ1-2, the V gene TRBV7-9; tentatively, D is TRBD1 (6 bases). The receptor was isolated from a person aged 65-85 years with lung adenocarcinoma. The CDR3 is CASSHRVSNF. The CDR3 DNA follows: TGTGCCAGCAGTCACAGGGTCTCCAACTTC.